Following are 27 T cell receptor beta chains from one sample sequenced in a study of HIV-infected children after antiretroviral therapy interruption. Stated treatment: PENTA 11 planned treatment interruption arm or continuous ART arm. RNA-based 3' RACE libraries used unique molecular identifiers. TCRdb ran MiXCR on the 3' RACE reads and lists one entry per CDR3 protein. The table records over 35,000 distinct CDR3 sequences, 5% to 8% of them present only once. This sample comprised CD45RA+ CD4+ T cells from PBMCs, pooled from several time points, obtained from a donor given antiretroviral therapy, either interrupted or continuous. Subset: naive CD4+ CD45RA+ CD45RO- T cells. Every receptor here comes from a pool of human donors with HIV.

This clonotype was found many times. The chain joins TRBV5-6 to TRBJ2-5; 8 bases map to TRBD2. V dropped 3 bases and J dropped 4; count of bases not matched to a gene: 5. The CDR3 is 14 residues long. Germline V gene sequence: CDR1 SGHDT, CDR2 YYEEEE. Written as DNA, the CDR3 is TGTGCCAGCAGCTGGCCCGGGGGGGTAGAGACCCAGTACTTC. It translates to CASSWPGGVETQYF.

This clonotype has ten or more counts. The chain links TRBV5-1 to TRBJ2-7; D gene ambiguous. Germline assignment: CDR1 SGHRS and CDR2 YFSETQ. The CDR3 runs 16 residues. V was shortened by 3 bases and J by 6 bases, with 22 bases between the two germline ends. CDR3 amino acids: CASSSRRSPDPSEQYF. The CDR3 nucleotides are TGCGCCAGCAGCTCTCGTAGAAGCCCAGATCCGAGCGAGCAGTACTTC.

This clonotype was seen ten or more times. The chain has TRBV7-9 and TRBJ2-7; D is ambiguous. The CDR3 runs 14 residues. The V end was cut by 1 base, the J end by 4 bases, with 11 bases between. CDR1 and CDR2 (germline): SEHNR, FQNEAQ (reference sequence). For the CDR3, the DNA is TGTGCCAGCAGCTTAGAGGTGGTCCTATACGAGCAGTACTTC. This gives the protein CASSLEVVLYEQYF.

This clonotype showed up many times. The chain has TRBV11-2 and TRBJ2-4, with TRBD1 matching 9 bases. The CDR3 runs 17 residues. Looked up from germline, CDR1 is SGHAT and CDR2 is FQNNGV. Trimming at V came to 4 bases and at J to 2 bases, leaving 9 bases not matched to a gene. The CDR3 is CASSSLQGALSKNIQYF. For the CDR3, the DNA is TGTGCCAGCAGCTCGCTACAGGGGGCGTTATCCAAAAACATTCAGTACTTC.

This clonotype showed up many times. J is TRBJ1-2 and V is TRBV4-1; D is unresolved. CDR1 is MGHRA and CDR2 is YSYEKL in the germline V gene. The CDR3 runs 12 residues. The germline V and J ends were trimmed by 4 bases and 11 bases, with 14 bases remaining between them. The CDR3 bases are TGCGCCAGCAGCCCCAACTCAGAGAGTTACACCTTC. Amino acid sequence: CASSPNSESYTF.

The table lists this clonotype with a few counts. This sequence joins TRBV6-1 and TRBJ1-1; no reliable D call. CDR1 and CDR2 (germline): MNHNS, SASEGT. With 8 bases removed from V and 0 bases from J, the gap between germline ends came to 22 bases. The CDR3 runs 17 residues. CDR3: CASVPTRLGPMNTEAFF. In DNA, the CDR3 is TGTGCCAGCGTTCCCACCCGTCTGGGCCCCATGAACACTGAAGCTTTCTTT.

This clonotype was detected many times. The chain uses TRBV19 and TRBJ1-2; 10 nucleotides match TRBD1. V lost 7 bases, J lost 0 bases, and 11 bases stayed unmatched. The CDR3 runs 17 residues. Germline V gene data show CDR1 as LNHDA and CDR2 as SQIVND (reference sequence). The CDR3 DNA sequence: TGTGCCAGTATCCACCGGGACAGGGGCAAAGCTAACTATGGCTACACCTTC. Its translation is CASIHRDRGKANYGYTF.

The chain uses TRBV5-1 and TRBJ2-1; D ambiguous. Per germline, CDR1 SGHRS and CDR2 YFSETQ. V lost 0 bases, J lost 10 bases, and 8 bases lay in between. This CDR3 is built from 12 residues. The CDR3 nucleotides are TGCGCCAGCAGCTTGGCGGCTGGAGAGCAGTTCTTC. Protein product: CASSLAAGEQFF.

This clonotype has ten or more counts. The V call is TRBV12-3 or TRBV12-4, the J call TRBJ2-7, with D possibly TRBD2 on 6 matching bases. Trimming stripped 5 bases from V and 3 bases from J, with 11 bases between. This CDR3 contains 13 residues. CDR3 sequence: CASSAGFSYEQYF. The CDR3 bases are TGTGCCAGCAGTGCGGGGTTCAGCTACGAGCAGTACTTC.

This clonotype was seen many times. CDR3 amino acids: CATSDWTDTQYF. The CDR3, as DNA: TGTGCCACCAGTGATTGGACAGATACGCAGTATTTT. The chain joins TRBV24-1 to TRBJ2-3; no definite D call. The CDR3 runs to 12 residues. V lost 2 bases and J lost 3, with 2 bases in between. The germline CDR1 and CDR2 sequences are KGHDR and SFDVKD.

This clonotype was seen at least ten times. The chain employs TRBV29-1 and TRBJ2-3, with 7 bases lining up with TRBD2. This CDR3 spans 14 amino acids. V trimming: 4 bases; J trimming: 2 bases; junction bases outside the gene matches: 6. Looked up from germline, CDR1 is SQVTM and CDR2 is ANQGSEA. The DNA for the CDR3 is TGCAGCGTTGTATCTAGCGGAATCACAGATACGCAGTATTTT. Its protein product is CSVVSSGITDTQYF.

V is TRBV6-4 and J is TRBJ2-7, with D tentatively TRBD1 (6 bases). V was pared by 11 bases and J by 6 bases, with 11 bases between. This CDR3 contains 10 residues. CDR1 and CDR2 from the germline V gene are MRHNA and SNTAGT. The CDR3 spells CAPRGFEQYF. The DNA of the CDR3 is TGTGCCCCGAGGGGGTTCGAGCAGTACTTC.

In this sample, this clonotype turned up many times. This chain connects TRBV7-2 to TRBJ2-7; TRBD1 matches 7 bases. There are 15 residues in the CDR3. Germline V gene sequence: CDR1 SGHTA, CDR2 FQGNSA. J was trimmed by 6 bases and V by 3 bases; bases with no gene match: 11. CDR3 loop: CASSLASTGLSEQYF. The CDR3 nucleotides are TGTGCCAGCAGCTTGGCCTCGACAGGGCTCTCCGAGCAGTACTTC.

This clonotype is judged medium-sized. One junction end does not reproduce the germline sequence, and a read error may be involved. V gene TRBV12-3 or TRBV12-4 combines with J gene TRBJ2-1; weak D call: TRBD2 (5 bases). The CDR3 is 15 residues long. CDR3 region: CASSLDWENYAEQFF. The DNA for the CDR3 is TGTGCAAGCAGCTTAGACTGGGAGAACTATGCTGAGCAGTTCTTC.

This clonotype was counted ten times or more. The V gene is TRBV20-1, the J gene TRBJ2-7; TRBD1 might be the D (6 bases). Germline values: CDR1 DFQATT, CDR2 SNEGSKA (reference sequence). V gave up 4 bases and J gave up 2 bases, with 15 bases separating them. This CDR3 comprises 14 residues. The CDR3 protein is CSATSRGRAYEQYF. The CDR3 DNA is TGCAGTGCTACGTCCAGGGGACGGGCCTACGAGCAGTACTTC.

The chain is built from TRBV20-1 and TRBJ2-1; D perhaps matches TRBD2 (7 bases). The V end lost 6 bases, the J end lost 9 bases, and 33 bases lay between the germline ends. Germline values: CDR1 DFQATT, CDR2 SNEGSKA (reference sequence). The CDR3 has 18 residues. CDR3 DNA: TGCAGTGCACCGGGGACACTGGGCCTGGGCGGGAGAATCGGTGAGCAGTTCTTC. Encoded protein: CSAPGTLGLGGRIGEQFF.

The chain recombines TRBV20-1 with TRBJ2-5; 9 bases align to TRBD2. Germline CDR1 is DFQATT and CDR2 is SNEGSKA (reference sequence). There are 13 residues in the CDR3. With V trimmed by 2 bases and J by 5 bases, 3 bases remained unmatched. CDR3 in DNA: TGCAGTGCTAGAACTAGCGGGTACGAGACCCAGTACTTC. The encoded protein is CSARTSGYETQYF.

This clonotype was recorded many times. The rearrangement links TRBV20-1 to TRBJ2-3; 10 bases fit TRBD1. This CDR3 region has 14 residues. V lost 0 bases to trimming and J lost 10 bases; unmatched junction nucleotides: 7. CDR1 is DFQATT, CDR2 SNEGSKA, per germline (reference sequence). As DNA, the CDR3 is TGCAGTGCTAGAGACCCTAAAGGACAGGGGGCGCAGTATTTT. This translates into CSARDPKGQGAQYF.

This clonotype came up a few times. The chain couples TRBV7-2 to TRBJ2-7; D is ambiguous. V was cut by 5 bases and J by 5 bases, with 10 bases left in between. The germline V gene has CDR1 SGHTA and CDR2 FQGNSA. This CDR3 contains 12 residues. Written as DNA, the CDR3 is TGTGCCAGCAGCAGAGCCGTGAACGAGCAGTACTTC. Amino acid sequence: CASSRAVNEQYF.

The table lists this clonotype with many counts. The chain has TRBV9 and TRBJ1-2; TRBD1 is a possible D gene (6 bases). The CDR3 runs to 14 residues. Trimming took off 5 bases at V and 4 bases at J, with 15 bases between the two ends. CDR1 and CDR2 from the germline V gene are SGDLS and YYNGEE. The CDR3 is CASSHGTPVYGYTF. In nucleotides, the CDR3 is TGTGCCAGCAGTCACGGGACACCTGTCTATGGCTACACCTTC. The whole variable domain, remainder taken from reference TRBV9 and TRBJ1-2, is DSGVTQTPKHLITATGQRVTLRCSPRSGDLSVYWYQQSLDQGLQFLIQYYNGEERAKGNILERFSAQQFPDLHSELNLSSLELGDSALYFCASSHGTPVYGYTFGSGTRLTVV.

The CDR3 DNA reads TGTGCTAGTGGTAGAAGGGACAGCAATGAAAAACTGTTTTTT. Its protein product is CASGRRDSNEKLFF. J is TRBJ1-4 and V is TRBV12-5, with TRBD1 matching 7 bases. The germline V gene encodes CDR1 LGHNT and CDR2 FRNRAP. This CDR3 contains 14 residues. The V and J ends lost 5 bases and 5 bases, in that order; junction bases with no gene match: 5.

The chain recombines TRBV18 with TRBJ2-7; D not resolved. Trimming removed 3 bases at V and 0 bases at J, with 9 bases between. The CDR3 consists of 14 residues. CDR1 is KGHSH and CDR2 is LQKENI in the germline V gene. The CDR3 reads CASSPLPSSYEQYF. The CDR3 DNA is TGTGCCAGCTCACCGCTGCCGAGCTCCTACGAGCAGTACTTC.

At least ten counts were recorded for this clonotype. The genes are TRBV10-2 and TRBJ2-3; D ambiguous. The V end lost 3 bases, the J end lost 2 bases, and 15 bases lay between the germline ends. Germline values: CDR1 WSHSY, CDR2 SAAADI. The CDR3 has 16 amino acids. The CDR3 DNA is TGCGCCAGCAGTGATCCTCCGGGCCGATCCACAGATACGCAGTATTTT. Its translation is CASSDPPGRSTDTQYF.

The rearrangement links TRBV2 to TRBJ1-1, with D possibly being TRBD1 (6 bases). This CDR3 comprises 13 residues. The germline CDR1 and CDR2 sequences are SNHLY and FYNNEI. Trimming left V 5 bases short and J 5 bases short, with 12 bases between. CDR3 bases: TGTGCCAGCAGTATTCAGGGGCGGACTGAAGCTTTCTTT. Its protein is CASSIQGRTEAFF.

In this sample, this clonotype turned up many times. V usage is TRBV29-1 and J usage is TRBJ1-1, with D unclear. The CDR3 loop spans 11 amino acids. Per germline, CDR1 SQVTM and CDR2 ANQGSEA. The germline V and J ends were trimmed by 4 bases and 8 bases, with 11 bases remaining between them. The CDR3 protein is CSVGYGKEAFF. The CDR3 DNA reads TGCAGCGTTGGTTACGGCAAAGAAGCTTTCTTT. Based on the CDR3 plus reference TRBV29-1 and TRBJ1-1, the full variable domain is SAVISQKPSRDICQRGTSLTIQCQVDSQVTMMFWYRQQPGQSLTLIATANQGSEATYESGFVIDKFPISRPNLTFSTLTVSNMSPEDSSIYLCSVGYGKEAFFGQGTRLTVV.

The sample holds many counts of this clonotype. This rearrangement joins TRBV28 to TRBJ2-1, with a tentative D call TRBD2 (5 bases). CDR3 length: 13 amino acids. Trimming removed 3 bases at V and 8 bases at J, with 11 bases between. Germline CDR1 reads MDHEN; CDR2 reads SYDVKM. The chain's CDR3 is CASSFLGGYEQFF. CDR3 nucleotide sequence: TGTGCCAGCAGTTTCTTGGGCGGGTATGAGCAGTTCTTC.

At least ten counts were recorded for this clonotype. J is TRBJ2-2 and V is TRBV9, with TRBD2 matching 9 bases. Germline CDR1 is SGDLS and CDR2 is YYNGEE. There are 15 residues in the CDR3. The J segment lost 1 base and the V segment lost 4 bases, leaving 2 bases of the junction unmatched. CDR3 protein: CASSRAGGNTGELFF. In DNA, the CDR3 is TGTGCCAGCAGCCGAGCGGGGGGGAACACCGGGGAGCTGTTTTTT.